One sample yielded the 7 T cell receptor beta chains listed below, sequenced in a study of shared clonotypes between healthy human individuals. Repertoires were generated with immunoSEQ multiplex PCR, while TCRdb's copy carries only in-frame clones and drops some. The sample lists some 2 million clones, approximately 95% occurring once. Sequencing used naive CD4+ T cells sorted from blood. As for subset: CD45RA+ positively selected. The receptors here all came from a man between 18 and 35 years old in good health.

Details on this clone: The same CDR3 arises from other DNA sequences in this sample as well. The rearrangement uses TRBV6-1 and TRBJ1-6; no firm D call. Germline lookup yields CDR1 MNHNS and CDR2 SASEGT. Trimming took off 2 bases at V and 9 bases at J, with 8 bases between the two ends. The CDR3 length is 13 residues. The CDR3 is CASSESFSSPLHF. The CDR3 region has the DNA TGTGCCAGCAGTGAAAGTTTTAGTTCACCCCTCCACTTT.

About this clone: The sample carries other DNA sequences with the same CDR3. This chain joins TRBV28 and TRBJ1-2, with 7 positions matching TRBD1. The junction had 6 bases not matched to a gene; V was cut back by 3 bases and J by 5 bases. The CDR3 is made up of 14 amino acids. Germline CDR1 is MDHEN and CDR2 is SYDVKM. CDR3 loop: CASSLEQGIYGYTF. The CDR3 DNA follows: TGTGCCAGCAGTTTGGAACAGGGGATTTATGGCTACACCTTC.

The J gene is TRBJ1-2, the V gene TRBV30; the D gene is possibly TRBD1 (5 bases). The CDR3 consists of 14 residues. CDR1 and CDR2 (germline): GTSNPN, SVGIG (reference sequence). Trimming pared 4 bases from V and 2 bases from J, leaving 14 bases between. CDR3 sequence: CAWTATGRNYGYTF. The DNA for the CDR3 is TGTGCCTGGACGGCAACAGGCCGAAACTATGGCTACACCTTC.

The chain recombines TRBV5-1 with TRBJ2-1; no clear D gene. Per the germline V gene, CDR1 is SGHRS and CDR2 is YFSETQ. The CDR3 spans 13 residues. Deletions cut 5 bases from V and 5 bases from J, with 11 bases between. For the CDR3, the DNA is TGCGCCAGCAGAACCTCATTGGACAATGAGCAGTTCTTC. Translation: CASRTSLDNEQFF.

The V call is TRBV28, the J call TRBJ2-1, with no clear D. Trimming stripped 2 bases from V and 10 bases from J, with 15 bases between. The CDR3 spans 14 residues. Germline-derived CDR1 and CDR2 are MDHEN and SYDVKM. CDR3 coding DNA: TGTGCCAGCAGTTTAGATCAAGGCGTTTGGGAGCAGTTCTTC. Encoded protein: CASSLDQGVWEQFF.

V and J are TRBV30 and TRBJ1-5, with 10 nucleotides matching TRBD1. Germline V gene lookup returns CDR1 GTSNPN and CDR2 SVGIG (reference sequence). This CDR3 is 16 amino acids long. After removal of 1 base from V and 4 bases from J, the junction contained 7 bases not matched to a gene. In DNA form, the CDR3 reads TGTGCCTGGAGTGCGGACAGGGGGTCTATAAATCAGCCCCAGCATTTT. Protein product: CAWSADRGSINQPQHF. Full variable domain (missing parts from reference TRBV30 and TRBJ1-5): SQTIHQWPATLVQPVGSPLSLECTVEGTSNPNLYWYRQAAGRGLQLLFYSVGIGQISSEVPQNLSASRPQDRQFILSSKKLLLSDSGFYLCAWSADRGSINQPQHFGDGTRLSIL.

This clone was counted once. CDR3 protein: CATAGGGRDTSTDTQYF. Written as DNA, the CDR3 is TGTGCCACCGCCGGGGGCGGGCGCGACACTAGCACAGATACGCAGTATTTT. The chain couples TRBV10-3 to TRBJ2-3; the D call may be TRBD1 or TRBD2 (6 bases each). In germline, CDR1 is ENHRY, CDR2 SYGVKD. This CDR3 comprises 17 residues. V was cut by 10 bases and J by 0 bases, with 23 bases left in between.